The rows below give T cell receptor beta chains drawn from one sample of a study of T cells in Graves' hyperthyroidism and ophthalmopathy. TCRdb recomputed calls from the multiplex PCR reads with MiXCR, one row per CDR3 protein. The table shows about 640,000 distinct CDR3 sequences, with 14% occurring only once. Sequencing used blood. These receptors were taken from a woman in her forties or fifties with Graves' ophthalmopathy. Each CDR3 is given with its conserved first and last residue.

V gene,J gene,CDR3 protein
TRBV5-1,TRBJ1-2,CASSSGQAVDYGYTF
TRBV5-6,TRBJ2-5,CASSLANRGPWETQYF
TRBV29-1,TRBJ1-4,CSVGTGRAKLFF
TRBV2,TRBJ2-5,CASREHRGRGETQYF
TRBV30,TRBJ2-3,CACSSGRGFDTQYF
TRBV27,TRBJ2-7,CASRVSASYEQYF
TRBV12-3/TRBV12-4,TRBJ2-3,CASSLGIAQYF
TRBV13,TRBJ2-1,CASSLGVSHNEQFF
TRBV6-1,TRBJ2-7,CASSEADGDYEQYF
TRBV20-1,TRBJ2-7,CSARAPRGRDSYEQYF
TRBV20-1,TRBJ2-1,CSARGSSGSPHNEQFF
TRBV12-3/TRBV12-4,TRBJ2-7,CASSLRRTAKPYEQYF
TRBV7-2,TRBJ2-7,CASSSGTTIYEQYF
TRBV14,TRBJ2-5,CASSHFGGAETQYF
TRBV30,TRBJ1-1,CAWSGAEAFF
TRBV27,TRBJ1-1,CASSHSGGLAEAFF
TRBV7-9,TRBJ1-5,CASSLGTGTYQPQHF
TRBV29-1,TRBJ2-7,CSGSTGGEQYF
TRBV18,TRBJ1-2,CASSRRQGTNYGYTF
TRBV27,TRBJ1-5,CASSLEQGSNQPQHF
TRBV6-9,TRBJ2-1,CASSYGTRGIAQFF
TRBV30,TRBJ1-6,CAWMPGLNSPLHF
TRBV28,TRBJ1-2,CASSRQGLRGYTF
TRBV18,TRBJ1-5,CASSPWRNGQPQHF
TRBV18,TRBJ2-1,CASSPLAGSSSYNEQFF
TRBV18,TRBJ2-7,CASSPTQGIHEQYF
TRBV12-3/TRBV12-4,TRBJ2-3,CASSPNRAFSTDTQYF
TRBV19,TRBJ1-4,CASSPDREGEKLFF
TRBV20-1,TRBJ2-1,CSARVSSGGPNEQFF
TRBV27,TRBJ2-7,CASSVSVSRTYEQYF
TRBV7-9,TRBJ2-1,CASSTIAGVYNEQFF
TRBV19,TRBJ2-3,CASSILGETSTDTQYF
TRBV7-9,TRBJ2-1,CASSFGGIYNEQFF
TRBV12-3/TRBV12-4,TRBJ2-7,CASSLEAGAYEQYF
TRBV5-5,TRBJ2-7,CASSLEHNSYEQYF
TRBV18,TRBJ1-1,CASSPTVPNTEAFF
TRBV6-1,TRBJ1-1,CASSQYMNTEAFF
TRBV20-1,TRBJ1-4,CSARDSSKPGLTEKLFF
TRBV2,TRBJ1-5,CASSEVRGQLTQPQHF
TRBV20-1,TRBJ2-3,CSASAGTDTQYF
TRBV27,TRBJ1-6,CASSLSVTGGNSPLHF
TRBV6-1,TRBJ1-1,CASSTHRSTEAFF
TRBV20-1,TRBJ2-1,CSASLAGDEFF
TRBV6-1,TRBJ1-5,CASSPGQAQPQHF
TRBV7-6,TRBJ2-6,CASSLKGWGGANVLTF
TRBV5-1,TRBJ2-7,CASRSGGRSEQYF
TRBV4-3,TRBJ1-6,CASSQVPRGNSPLHF
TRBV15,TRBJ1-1,CATSRDLGAYTEAFF
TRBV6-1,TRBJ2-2,CASWKGNTGELFF
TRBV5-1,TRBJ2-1,CASSPGGADNEQFF
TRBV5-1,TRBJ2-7,CASSWTVSYEQYF
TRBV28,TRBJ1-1,CASSLRTGETEAFF
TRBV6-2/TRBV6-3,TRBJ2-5,CAGRPSGTWGTQYF
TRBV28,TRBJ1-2,CASSLLGERGYTF
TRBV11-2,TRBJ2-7,CASSPRLVTYEQYF
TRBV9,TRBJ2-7,CASSVGSLETAEQYF
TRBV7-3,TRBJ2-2,CASSLQGPNTGELFF
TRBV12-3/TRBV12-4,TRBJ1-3,CASSQNRGGVGNTIYF
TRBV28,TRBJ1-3,CASSMTGSGNTRYF